The sample holds many counts of the clone carrying this T cell receptor beta chain. Individual cDNA molecules were tagged with unique molecular identifiers. MiXCR, applied by TCRdb to the 5' RACE reads, yields one record per CDR3 protein. The sample consists of approximately 97,000 distinct CDR3 sequences, about 10% of them appearing once. The sample originates from a study of early T cells in non-severe SARS-CoV-2 infection. This sequence originates from an adult who was a healthcare worker with PCR-confirmed SARS-CoV-2 infection or an uninfected control (not recorded which). The sample in question was whole blood, obtained at baseline.

The CDR3 DNA sequence: TGTGCCAGCAGCTTCTCCCTTAGTTCACCCCTCCACTTT. Translated, it gives CASSFSLSSPLHF. The chain employs TRBV7-8 and TRBJ1-6; unclear D gene. The germline V gene has CDR1 SGHVS and CDR2 FQNEAQ. This CDR3 region has 13 residues. V was clipped by 3 bases and J by 9 bases, with 9 bases between them.